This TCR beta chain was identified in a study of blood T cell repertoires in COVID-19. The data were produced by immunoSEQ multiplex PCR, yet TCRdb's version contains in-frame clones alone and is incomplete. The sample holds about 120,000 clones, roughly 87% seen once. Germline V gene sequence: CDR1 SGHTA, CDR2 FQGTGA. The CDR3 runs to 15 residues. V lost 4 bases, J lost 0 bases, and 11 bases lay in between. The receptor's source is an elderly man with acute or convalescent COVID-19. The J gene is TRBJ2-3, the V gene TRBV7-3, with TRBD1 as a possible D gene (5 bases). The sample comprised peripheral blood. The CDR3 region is CASSSTPGSTDTQYF. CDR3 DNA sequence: TGTGCCAGCAGCTCCACGCCAGGGAGCACAGATACGCAGTATTTT.